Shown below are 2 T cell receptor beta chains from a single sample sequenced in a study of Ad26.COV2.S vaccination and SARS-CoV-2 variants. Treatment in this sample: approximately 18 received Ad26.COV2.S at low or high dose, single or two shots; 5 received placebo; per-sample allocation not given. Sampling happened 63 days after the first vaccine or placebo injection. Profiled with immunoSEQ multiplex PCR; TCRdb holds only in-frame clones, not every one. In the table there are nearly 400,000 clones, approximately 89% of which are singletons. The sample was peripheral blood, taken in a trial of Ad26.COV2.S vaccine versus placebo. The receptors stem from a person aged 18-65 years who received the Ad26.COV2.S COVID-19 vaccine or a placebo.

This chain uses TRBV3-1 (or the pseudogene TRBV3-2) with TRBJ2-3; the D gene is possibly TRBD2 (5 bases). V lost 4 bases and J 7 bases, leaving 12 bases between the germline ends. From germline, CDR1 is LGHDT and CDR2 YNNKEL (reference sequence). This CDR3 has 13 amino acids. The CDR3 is CASSPGKGHTQYF. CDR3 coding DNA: TGTGCCAGCAGCCCCGGGAAGGGCCATACGCAGTATTTT.

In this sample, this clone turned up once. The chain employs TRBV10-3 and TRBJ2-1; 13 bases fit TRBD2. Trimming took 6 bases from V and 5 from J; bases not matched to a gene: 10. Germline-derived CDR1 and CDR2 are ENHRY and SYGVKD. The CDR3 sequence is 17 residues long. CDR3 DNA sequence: TGTGCCATCAGGGACACCGGGACTAGCGGGAAAAACAATGAGCAGTTCTTC. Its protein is CAIRDTGTSGKNNEQFF.